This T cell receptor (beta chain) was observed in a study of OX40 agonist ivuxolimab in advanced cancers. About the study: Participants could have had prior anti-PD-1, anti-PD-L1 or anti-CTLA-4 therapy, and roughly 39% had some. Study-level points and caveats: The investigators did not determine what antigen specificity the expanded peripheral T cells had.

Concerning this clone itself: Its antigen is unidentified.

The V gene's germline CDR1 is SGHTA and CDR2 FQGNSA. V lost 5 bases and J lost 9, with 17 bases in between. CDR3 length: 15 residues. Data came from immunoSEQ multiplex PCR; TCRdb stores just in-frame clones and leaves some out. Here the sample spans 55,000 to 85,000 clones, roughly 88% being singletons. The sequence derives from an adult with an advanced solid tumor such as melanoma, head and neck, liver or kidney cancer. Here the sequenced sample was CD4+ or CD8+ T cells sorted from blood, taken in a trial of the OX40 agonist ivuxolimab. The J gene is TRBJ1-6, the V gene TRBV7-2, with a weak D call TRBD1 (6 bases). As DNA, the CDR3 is TGTGCCAGCAGCCCGCTTGAGGGGGTACGTTCACCCCTCCACTTT. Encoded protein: CASSPLEGVRSPLHF.